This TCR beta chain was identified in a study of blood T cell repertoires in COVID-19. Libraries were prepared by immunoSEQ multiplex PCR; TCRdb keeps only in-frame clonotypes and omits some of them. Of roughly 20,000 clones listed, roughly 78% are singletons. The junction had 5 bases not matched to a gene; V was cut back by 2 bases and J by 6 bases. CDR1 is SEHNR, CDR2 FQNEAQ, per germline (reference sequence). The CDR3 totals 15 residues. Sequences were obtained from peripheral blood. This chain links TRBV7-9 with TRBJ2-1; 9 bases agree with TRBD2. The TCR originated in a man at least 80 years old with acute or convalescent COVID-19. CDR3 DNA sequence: TGTGCCAGCAGCTTATTCGGGACTAGCAGCAATGAGCAGTTCTTC. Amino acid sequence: CASSLFGTSSNEQFF.